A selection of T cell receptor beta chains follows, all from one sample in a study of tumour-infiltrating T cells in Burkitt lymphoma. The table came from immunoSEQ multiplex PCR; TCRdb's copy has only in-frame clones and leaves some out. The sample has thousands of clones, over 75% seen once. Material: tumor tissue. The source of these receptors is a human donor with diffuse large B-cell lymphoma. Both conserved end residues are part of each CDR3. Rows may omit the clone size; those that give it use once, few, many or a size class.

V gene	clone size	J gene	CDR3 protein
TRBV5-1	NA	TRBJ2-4	CASSLNPPPQGLAKNIQYF
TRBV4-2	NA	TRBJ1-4	CASRPRQGMDEKLFF
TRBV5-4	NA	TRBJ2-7	CASSLAGTRSYEQYF
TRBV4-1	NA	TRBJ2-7	CASSPDSGLSYEQYF
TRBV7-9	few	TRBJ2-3	CASSPTGVSTDTQYF
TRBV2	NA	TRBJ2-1	CASSLRGNEQFF
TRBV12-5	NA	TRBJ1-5	CASGLGGPGPQHF
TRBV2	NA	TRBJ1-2	CASSEAQGARGYGYTF
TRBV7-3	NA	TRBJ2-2	CASSLAGNNLNTGELFF
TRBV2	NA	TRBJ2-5	CASRLAWVETQYF
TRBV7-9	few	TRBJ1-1	CASSLATSSNTEAFF
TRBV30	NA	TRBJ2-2	CAWSVRPYTGELFF
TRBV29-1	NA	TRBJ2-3	CSASRGDTQYF
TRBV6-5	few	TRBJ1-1	CASSYNYMNTEAFF
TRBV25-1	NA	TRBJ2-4	CASSEYPKNIQYF
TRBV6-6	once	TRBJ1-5	CASSYRRGRGQPQHF
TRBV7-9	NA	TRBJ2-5	CASSLDQETQYF
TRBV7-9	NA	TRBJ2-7	CASSLGTHEQYF
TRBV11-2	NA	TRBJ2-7	CASSPTTASTYEQYF
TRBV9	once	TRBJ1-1	CASSVPGGTEAFF
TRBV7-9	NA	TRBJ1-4	CASSTTGTNEKLFF
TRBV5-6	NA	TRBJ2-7	CASSGLTYEQYF
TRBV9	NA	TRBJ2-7	CASSVSHWTYEQYF
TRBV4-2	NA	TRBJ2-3	CASSQGITLGLAGGPSTDTQYF
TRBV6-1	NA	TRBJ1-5	CASSEGIGAIGPQHF
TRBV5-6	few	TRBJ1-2	CASSFDRTNYGYTF
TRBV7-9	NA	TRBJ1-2	CASPATGQGARGYTF
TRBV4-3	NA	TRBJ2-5	CASSQESPSETQYF
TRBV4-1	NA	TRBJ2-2	CASSPPTRAGELFF
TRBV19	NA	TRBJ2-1	CASSINGQAHYNEQFF
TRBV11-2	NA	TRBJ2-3	CASSLRWGAGTDTQYF
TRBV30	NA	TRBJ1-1	CAWAPRGNTEAFF
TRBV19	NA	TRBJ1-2	CASSKRPQGTYGYTF
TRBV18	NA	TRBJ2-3	CASSPLQSDTQYF
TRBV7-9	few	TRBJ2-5	CASSLVGQGQETQYF
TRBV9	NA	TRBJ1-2	CASSATGSDYGYTF
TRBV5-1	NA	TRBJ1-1	CASSSSRGTEAFF
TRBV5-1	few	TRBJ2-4	CASSSRGDIQYF
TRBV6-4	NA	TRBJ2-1	CASRPGQGANEQFF
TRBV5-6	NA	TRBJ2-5	CASSLRESETQYF
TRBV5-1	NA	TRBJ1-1	CASSLTRHEAFF
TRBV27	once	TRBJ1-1	CASRPSMNTEAFF
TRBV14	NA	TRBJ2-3	CASSQWTGITDTQYF
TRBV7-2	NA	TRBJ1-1	CASSLRAGRSEAFF
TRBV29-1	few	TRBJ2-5	CSVPGGSSETQYF
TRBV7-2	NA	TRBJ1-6	CASSFGGNNSPLHF
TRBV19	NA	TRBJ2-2	CASSIGTEPTGELFF
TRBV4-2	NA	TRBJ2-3	CASSQGIRDRGTDTQYF
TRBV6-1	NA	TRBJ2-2	CASYTPNTGELFF
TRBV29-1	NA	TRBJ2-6	CSVVGQEGAGANVLTF
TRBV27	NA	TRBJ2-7	CASSFGGQRPYEQYF
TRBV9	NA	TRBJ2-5	CASSVVGETQYF
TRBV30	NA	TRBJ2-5	CAPGRSQETQYF
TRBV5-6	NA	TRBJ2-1	CASRGSRDRDNEQFF
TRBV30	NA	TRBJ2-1	CAWSVGGEQFF
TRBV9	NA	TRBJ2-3	CASSEKGAGTDTQYF
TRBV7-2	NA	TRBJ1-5	CASSLEGGRPWPQHF
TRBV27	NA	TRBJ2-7	CASSVQGANYEQYF
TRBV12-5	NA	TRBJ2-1	CASGLGNEQFF
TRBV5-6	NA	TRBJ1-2	CASSTAYGYTF